This T cell receptor (beta chain) was identified during a study of T cell changes during pregnancy in multiple sclerosis. The junction had 15 bases not matched to a gene; V was cut back by 6 bases and J by 1 base. CDR1 is KGHSH and CDR2 is LQKENI in the germline V gene. This CDR3 is 18 amino acids long. Assay used: immunoSEQ multiplex PCR; TCRdb lists only in-frame clones, some missing. The sample records 80,000 to 100,000 clones, over 75% being singletons. This TCR derives from a female donor in good health, enrolled as a control in a pregnancy study. This sequence joins TRBV18 and TRBJ1-1, with 9 bases matching TRBD1. The source was peripheral blood, collected in the second trimester of pregnancy. CDR3 protein: CASSPGTGWPSGNTEAFF. The CDR3 DNA reads as TGTGCCAGCTCCCCCGGGACAGGGTGGCCTAGCGGGAACACTGAAGCTTTCTTT.